Below, 14 T cell receptor beta chains from the same sample are listed, as sequenced in a study of neurological immune-mediated disorders. TCRdb fed the 5' RACE reads into MiXCR, producing one record per CDR3 protein. The table includes some 45,000 distinct CDR3 sequences, around 13% detected once. The time point was: longitudinal time-point 2. Sample: PBMCs. Receptor source: a male donor with HTLV-1-associated myelopathy (HAM/TSP).

This clonotype was seen many times. The rearrangement links TRBV11-1 to TRBJ2-1; 7 nucleotides match TRBD2. The J segment lost 8 bases and the V segment lost 6 bases, leaving 7 bases of the junction unmatched. The CDR3 sequence is 13 residues long. Looked up from germline, CDR1 is SGHAT and CDR2 is FQDESV (reference sequence). CDR3 nucleotides: TGTGCCAGCAGAAGCGGGACTACGGATGAGCAGTTCTTC. It codes for CASRSGTTDEQFF.

The V and J genes are TRBV12-3 or TRBV12-4 and TRBJ2-5, with TRBD1 identical over 9 bases. This CDR3 is 15 amino acids long. V was clipped by 0 bases and J by 4 bases; unmatched bases: 3. The CDR3 reads CASSLAQGAGETQYF. In nucleotides, the CDR3 is TGTGCCAGCAGTTTAGCACAGGGGGCAGGAGAGACCCAGTACTTC.

There are a few counts of this clonotype. V usage is TRBV20-1 and J usage is TRBJ2-3; D is ambiguous. Trimming shortened V by 0 bases and J by 3 bases, and 4 bases separated the two germline ends. The CDR3 contains 12 residues. Germline CDR1 and CDR2: DFQATT and SNEGSKA (reference sequence). CDR3 amino acids: CSARDDTDTQYF. The CDR3 coding sequence is TGCAGTGCTAGAGATGATACAGATACGCAGTATTTT.

This clonotype has at least ten counts. The rearrangement joins TRBV12-3 or TRBV12-4 to TRBJ2-3, with unresolved D. The V gene lost 4 bases and the J gene lost 2 bases, with 10 bases spanning the gap. This CDR3 has 14 amino acids. The CDR3 coding sequence is TGTGCCAGCAGTTGGGTCAGTGTCACAGATACGCAGTATTTT. It specifies CASSWVSVTDTQYF.

This clonotype has a count of ten or more. DNA of the CDR3: TGTGCCAGCAGCTTAGAGACAGTCAGCAATCAGCCCCAGCATTTT. Its protein is CASSLETVSNQPQHF. This rearrangement joins TRBV7-2 to TRBJ1-5, with D perhaps matching TRBD1 (5 bases). V was cut by 1 base and J by 1 base, with 8 bases left in between. CDR1 and CDR2 from the germline V gene are SGHTA and FQGNSA. The CDR3 sequence is 15 residues long.

This clonotype turned up a few times. The chain links TRBV20-1 to TRBJ2-3; the D is unclear. Trimming shortened V by 0 bases and J by 2 bases, and 9 bases separated the two germline ends. The CDR3 is 14 amino acids. In germline, CDR1 is DFQATT, CDR2 SNEGSKA (reference sequence). CDR3 DNA sequence: TGCAGTGCTAGAGATCAAGGAGCCACAGATACGCAGTATTTT. Translated, it gives CSARDQGATDTQYF.

This clonotype came up many times. This chain uses TRBV5-6 with TRBJ2-1; the D gene could be TRBD1 or TRBD2 (6 bases each). Trimming stripped 0 bases from V and 7 bases from J, with 17 bases between. The CDR3 runs to 16 residues. Germline V CDR1 and CDR2: SGHDT, YYEEEE. The CDR3 protein is CASSLAMGGPRNEQFF. CDR3 nucleotides: TGTGCCAGCAGCTTGGCCATGGGGGGCCCAAGAAATGAGCAGTTCTTC.

This clonotype was picked up many times. This chain uses TRBV5-5 with TRBJ1-1; tentatively, D is TRBD1 (5 bases). CDR3 size: 13 residues. Germline assignment: CDR1 SGHKS and CDR2 YYEKEE (reference sequence). V was shortened by 4 bases and J by 7 bases, with 14 bases between the two germline ends. The CDR3 nucleotides are TGTGCCAGCAGCATGGGGCCCAGGGTTGAAGCTTTCTTT. As protein: CASSMGPRVEAFF.

The sample holds many counts of this clonotype. The rearrangement links TRBV28 to TRBJ1-2; D possibly corresponds to TRBD1 (6 bases). V lost 5 bases and J lost 4, with 14 bases in between. Looked up from germline, CDR1 is MDHEN and CDR2 is SYDVKM. This CDR3 has 14 amino acids. The CDR3: CASSIRTVLYGYTF. In DNA, the CDR3 is TGTGCCAGCAGTATCCGGACAGTTCTCTATGGCTACACCTTC.

At least ten counts were recorded for this clonotype. A read error may explain this, as a much larger clone is one base away. The rearrangement links TRBV20-1 to TRBJ1-4; TRBD1 matches 8 bases. The germline gives CDR1 DFQATT, CDR2 SNEGSKA (reference sequence). Unmatched junction bases numbered 10, after V lost 6 bases and J lost 7 bases. There are 14 residues in the CDR3. In DNA, the CDR3 is TGCAGTGCATCACAGGGGGTCCTTGGTGAAAAACTGTTTTTT. Translation: CSASQGVLGEKLFF.

This clonotype was counted many times. V is TRBV7-2 and J is TRBJ2-7; 9 bases are a match to TRBD2. Germline V gene sequence: CDR1 SGHTA, CDR2 FQGNSA. The CDR3 sequence is 15 residues long. Unmatched junction bases numbered 4, after V lost 4 bases and J lost 0 bases. Here the CDR3 DNA reads TGTGCCAGCAGCTATCTAGCGGGAAGCTCCTACGAGCAGTACTTC. The encoded protein is CASSYLAGSSYEQYF.

The sample holds many counts of this clonotype. The genes are TRBV5-1 and TRBJ2-2; weak D call: TRBD1 (6 bases). Trimming took off 4 bases at V and 4 bases at J, with 17 bases between the two ends. Germline CDR1 is SGHRS and CDR2 is YFSETQ. CDR3 length: 16 residues. The CDR3 bases are TGCGCCAGCAGCCCACAGGGAAATCGAATCACCGGGGAGCTGTTTTTT. Its protein product is CASSPQGNRITGELFF.

This clonotype has at least ten counts. This rearrangement joins TRBV10-3 to TRBJ1-1; the D gene is possibly TRBD1 (5 bases). V shed 10 bases and J shed 1 base, with 10 bases lying between them. CDR1 is ENHRY, CDR2 SYGVKD, per germline. The CDR3 is made up of 12 amino acids. CDR3 protein: CATTRGNTEAFF. CDR3 bases: TGTGCCACAACGAGGGGGAACACTGAAGCTTTCTTT.

As regards this clonotype: A much larger clonotype is one base distant, so this may be a read error. CDR3 protein: CASSSRQKISGNTIYF. The CDR3, as DNA: TGTGCCAGCAGCTCCCGACAAAAGATCTCTGGAAACACCATATATTTT. The chain couples TRBV7-9 to TRBJ1-3; D is ambiguous. Deletions cut 4 bases from V and 0 bases from J, with 13 bases between. The CDR3 extends over 16 amino acids. Germline V CDR1 and CDR2: SEHNR, FQNEAQ (reference sequence).